These T cell receptor beta chains were read from a single sample in a study of control samples from healthy donors and cancer patients. Some clones are missing from TCRdb's copy, which holds only in-frame ones; the method was immunoSEQ multiplex PCR. The sample has about 150,000 clones, 75% to 90% seen once. Sequencing used blood. The receptors were gathered from a man aged 30 to 39 in good health. CDR3s include the opening cysteine and the closing phenylalanine or tryptophan. The D gene is left open where the match is weak. Rows may omit the clone size; those that give it use once, few, many or a size class.

v_gene,abundance,d_gene,j_gene,CDR3nt,CDR3aa
TRBV6-2/TRBV6-3,NA,NA,TRBJ2-5,TGTGCCAGCAGTCAGGCAGGGGCGGGAGAGACCCAGTACTTC,CASSQAGAGETQYF
TRBV19,NA,NA,TRBJ1-5,TGTGCCAGTAGTATCCTGACTTCTAGCAATCAGCCCCAGCATTTT,CASSILTSSNQPQHF
TRBV24-1,NA,NA,TRBJ2-3,TGTGCCACCAGTACGAACACAGATACGCAGTATTTT,CATSTNTDTQYF
TRBV5-4,NA,NA,TRBJ2-1,TGTGCCAGCAGAAAGGACGTCAAGACCGACAATGAGCAGTTCTTC,CASRKDVKTDNEQFF
TRBV7-3,NA,NA,TRBJ2-1,TGTGCCAGCAGCTTAAATGGTGAGCAGTTCTTC,CASSLNGEQFF
TRBV7-2,NA,NA,TRBJ2-1,TGTGCCAGCAGCTTAGCCGGGGCACATAAGCAGTTCTTC,CASSLAGAHKQFF
TRBV4-1,NA,NA,TRBJ2-7,TGCGCCAGCAGCCAAGCAGAGTTCTCGTCCTACGAGCAGTACTTC,CASSQAEFSSYEQYF
TRBV7-2,NA,TRBD1,TRBJ1-1,TGTGCCAGCAGCTTAGTAACAGGGGGCGCGTCGGTTCGGGACACTGAAGCTTTCTTT,CASSLVTGGASVRDTEAFF
TRBV6-2/TRBV6-3,NA,TRBD2,TRBJ2-7,TGTGCCAGCAGTTCGTCTAGCGGGCGAAAAACCTACGAGCAGTACTTC,CASSSSSGRKTYEQYF
TRBV13,NA,TRBD1,TRBJ2-1,TGTGCCAGCAGCACATCCGGGACAGGGTACAATGAGCAGTTCTTC,CASSTSGTGYNEQFF
TRBV7-9,once,NA,TRBJ1-2,TGTGCCAGCAGCTTAGGGACAGCGGACTATGGCTACACCTTC,CASSLGTADYGYTF
TRBV6-6,NA,NA,TRBJ2-7,TGTGCCAGCAGCCAACAGGGAAACGAGCAGTACTTC,CASSQQGNEQYF
TRBV7-9,few,TRBD1,TRBJ1-6,TGTGCCAGCAGCTTAGTGTCGGGACAGGCTCGATCACCCCTCCACTTT,CASSLVSGQARSPLHF
TRBV6-4,NA,NA,TRBJ2-1,TGTGCCAGCAGTAAGCGGGCTGCCTACAATGAGCAGTTCTTC,CASSKRAAYNEQFF
TRBV12-3/TRBV12-4,NA,TRBD1,TRBJ2-2,TGTGCCAGCAGGGGACAGGGGGGTCTGTTTTTT,CASRGQGGLFF
TRBV5-1,NA,NA,TRBJ2-7,TGCGCCAGCAGCTTGGAAGCGTCCCACGAGCAGTACTTC,CASSLEASHEQYF
TRBV30,NA,NA,TRBJ1-6,TGTGCCTGGAGAAGGGCAGGTCCGGGACATAATTCACCCCTCCACTTT,CAWRRAGPGHNSPLHF
TRBV7-9,NA,NA,TRBJ2-5,TGTGCCAGCAGCCCCGGACGGATTCAAGAGACCCAGTACTTC,CASSPGRIQETQYF
TRBV4-3,once,NA,TRBJ2-6,TGCGCCAGCAGCCATAACTCTGGGGCCAACGTCCTGACTTTC,CASSHNSGANVLTF
TRBV3-1/TRBV3-2,NA,NA,TRBJ1-4,TGTGCCAGCAGCCTAGGGGAAAAACTGTTTTTT,CASSLGEKLFF
TRBV27,NA,TRBD1,TRBJ1-2,TGTGCCAGCAGTTCTGACAGGGAGTATTCCTATGGCTACACCTTC,CASSSDREYSYGYTF
TRBV5-6,NA,NA,TRBJ1-5,TGTGCCAGCAGCTCCGGGGGGTATCAGCCCCAGCATTTT,CASSSGGYQPQHF
TRBV6-6,NA,TRBD1,TRBJ2-7,TGTGCCAGCAGTGGGACAGGGGGTGGTTCGTACTTC,CASSGTGGGSYF
TRBV9,NA,TRBD2,TRBJ2-1,TGTGCCAGCAGCGTAACAGCGGGAGCGGGCAATGAGCAGTTCTTC,CASSVTAGAGNEQFF
TRBV7-9,NA,NA,TRBJ2-3,TGTGCCAGCAAGGGGAGCGCAGATACGCAGTATTTT,CASKGSADTQYF
TRBV11-3,NA,NA,TRBJ2-1,TGTGCCAGCAGCTTAGATTGGCCCATGGATGAGCAGTTCTTC,CASSLDWPMDEQFF
TRBV7-3,NA,NA,TRBJ2-2,TGTGCCAGCAGCTTAGGCCCGATTGGGGAGCTGTTTTTT,CASSLGPIGELFF
TRBV12-3/TRBV12-4,NA,NA,TRBJ2-1,TGTGCCAGCAGTTTAGCGCCGTATGAGCAGTTCTTC,CASSLAPYEQFF
TRBV18,NA,TRBD2,TRBJ2-3,TGTGCCAGCTCACCAGCCTCGGGAGGGCCGGTAGATACGCAGTATTTT,CASSPASGGPVDTQYF
TRBV19,NA,NA,TRBJ1-2,TGTGCCAGTAGTATGGAAGGGGCAGATGGCTACACCTTC,CASSMEGADGYTF
TRBV5-4,NA,NA,TRBJ2-1,TGTGCCAGCAGCTTGGAGGGTCTTGGGGGCTACAATGAGCAGTTCTTC,CASSLEGLGGYNEQFF
TRBV9,few,NA,TRBJ2-5,TGTGCCAGCAGCGTCGGAGGGGGCGATAGATTTGAGACCCAGTACTTC,CASSVGGGDRFETQYF
TRBV7-6,NA,TRBD2,TRBJ2-6,TGTGCCAGCAGCCAGGGAGGGGCTGGGGCCAACGTCCTGACTTTC,CASSQGGAGANVLTF
TRBV2,NA,NA,TRBJ1-5,TGTGCCAGCAGCGAAGAGTACAATCAGCCCCAGCATTTT,CASSEEYNQPQHF
TRBV6-1,NA,NA,TRBJ2-5,TGTGCCAGCAGTGATACAGGCTCCCTTGGCGAGACCCAGTACTTC,CASSDTGSLGETQYF
TRBV7-2,once,TRBD2,TRBJ2-1,TGTGCCAGCAGCCCCATGGTCGGGAGGGATTACAATGAGCAGTTCTTC,CASSPMVGRDYNEQFF
TRBV5-4,NA,NA,TRBJ2-3,TGTGCCAGCAGCGTCGATGGCGGGAGCACAGATACGCAGTATTTT,CASSVDGGSTDTQYF
TRBV6-5,NA,NA,TRBJ1-2,TGTGCCAGCTCTCCGGACAGAAAATACTATGGCTACACCTTC,CASSPDRKYYGYTF
TRBV7-2,NA,NA,TRBJ2-1,TGTGCCAGCAGCTATGACCACGGCCCCCACAATGAGCAGTTCTTC,CASSYDHGPHNEQFF
TRBV24-1,NA,NA,TRBJ2-1,TGTGCCACCAGTGACGACTCACCGAATGAGCAGTTCTTC,CATSDDSPNEQFF
TRBV9,NA,NA,TRBJ2-5,TGTGCCAGCAGCGTGAGCCCCAAACAAGAGACCCAGTACTTC,CASSVSPKQETQYF
TRBV29-1,NA,NA,TRBJ1-1,TGCAGCGTTGGGTGGTCGAGCACTGAAGCTTTCTTT,CSVGWSSTEAFF